This TCR beta chain was observed in a study of CD8 T cells in ankylosing spondylitis. The CDR3 is 15 residues long. The ends lost 7 bases at V and 1 base at J; junction bases unmatched: 10. The germline V gene encodes CDR1 SGHVS and CDR2 FNYEAQ. TCRdb processed the 5' RACE reads anew with MiXCR; each CDR3 protein has one entry. This table holds approximately 250,000 distinct CDR3 sequences, about 10% found once. The sample holds many counts of this clonotype. The chain links TRBV7-6 to TRBJ2-7, with 7 bases identical to TRBD1. Sequenced: blood, either unsorted or a sorted T cell fraction (not recorded which). This sequence originates from a male donor with ankylosing spondylitis or in good health (not recorded which). CDR3 coding DNA: TGTGCCAGCACCTCCACCGGGACAGAGTCCTACGAGCAGTACTTC. As protein: CASTSTGTESYEQYF.